A single sample gave rise to the 11 T cell receptor beta chains below, sequenced in a study of blood T cell repertoires in COVID-19. Libraries were prepared by immunoSEQ multiplex PCR; TCRdb keeps only in-frame clonotypes and omits some of them. Here the sample spans approximately 210,000 clones, around 88% being singletons. The sequencing sample was made of peripheral blood. The receptor set was obtained from a man in his late teens or twenties with active or convalescent COVID-19.

This clone has only one observation. The J gene is TRBJ2-7, the V gene TRBV5-1; D is perhaps TRBD2 (5 bases). In germline, CDR1 is SGHRS, CDR2 YFSETQ. With 3 bases removed from V and 0 bases from J, the gap between germline ends came to 13 bases. The CDR3 is made up of 15 amino acids. The CDR3 loop reads CASSWFAGSSYEQYF. The CDR3 nucleotides are TGCGCCAGCAGCTGGTTTGCGGGTAGCTCCTACGAGCAGTACTTC.

The rearrangement joins TRBV11-2 to TRBJ2-1; D might be TRBD1 (6 bases). The germline gives CDR1 SGHAT, CDR2 FQNNGV. V lost 4 bases to trimming and J lost 8 bases, with 21 bases between them. The CDR3 covers 16 residues. The CDR3 reads CASSSQLGGVVYEQFF. The CDR3 DNA is TGTGCCAGCAGCTCCCAGTTAGGGGGAGTTGTTTATGAGCAGTTCTTC.

The CDR3 sequence: CASSFRRQAGSGNTIYF. The CDR3 bases are TGTGCCAGCAGCTTCCGGAGACAGGCCGGCTCTGGAAACACCATATATTTT. V is TRBV11-2 and J is TRBJ1-3, with a possible D match to TRBD1 (6 bases). V was clipped by 3 bases and J by 0 bases, with 15 bases between them. CDR1 is SGHAT, CDR2 FQNNGV, per germline. This CDR3 contains 17 residues.

V gene TRBV7-2 combines with J gene TRBJ2-7; D ambiguous. Trimming took off 5 bases at V and 6 bases at J, with 14 bases between the two ends. The germline V gene has CDR1 SGHTA and CDR2 FQGNSA. CDR3 size: 13 residues. The CDR3 spells CASSPWVGAEQYF. The CDR3 DNA sequence: TGTGCCAGCAGCCCATGGGTGGGCGCCGAGCAGTACTTC.

The chain joins TRBV7-6 to TRBJ2-3; TRBD2 agrees at 8 bases. This CDR3 comprises 16 residues. V was clipped by 1 base and J by 3 bases; unmatched bases: 6. Germline CDR1 SGHVS, CDR2 FNYEAQ. The CDR3 is CASSLGAGVVTDTQYF. CDR3 coding DNA: TGTGCCAGCAGCTTAGGAGCGGGAGTTGTAACAGATACGCAGTATTTT.

The genes are TRBV7-9 and TRBJ1-5; 10 nucleotides agree with TRBD1. Germline V gene lookup returns CDR1 SEHNR and CDR2 FQNEAQ (reference sequence). The CDR3 runs 15 residues. The ends lost 5 bases at V and 5 bases at J; junction bases unmatched: 6. CDR3: CASSRTGGSYQPQHF. Here the CDR3 DNA reads TGTGCCAGCAGCAGGACAGGGGGATCGTATCAGCCCCAGCATTTT.

This rearrangement joins TRBV24-1 to TRBJ2-6; no clear D gene. From germline, CDR1 is KGHDR and CDR2 SFDVKD. The V gene lost 6 bases and the J gene lost 1 base, with 3 bases spanning the gap. The CDR3 totals 13 residues. The CDR3 DNA sequence: TGTGCCACCAGTCTTTCTGGGGCCAACGTCCTGACTTTC. Protein product: CATSLSGANVLTF.

The chain links TRBV9 to TRBJ2-3, with 10 nucleotides matching TRBD2. The junction had 7 bases not matched to a gene; V was cut back by 4 bases and J by 2 bases. The germline V gene has CDR1 SGDLS and CDR2 YYNGEE. The CDR3 is 16 amino acids. The CDR3 DNA sequence: TGTGCCAGCAGCAAGATAGCGGGAGGCCTCACAGATACGCAGTATTTT. Encoded protein: CASSKIAGGLTDTQYF.

The chain is built from TRBV20-1 and TRBJ1-2, with a weak D call TRBD1 (5 bases). The CDR3 has 11 residues. Germline V lookup: CDR1 DFQATT, CDR2 SNEGSKA (reference sequence). Trimming took 6 bases from V and 8 from J, leaving 13 bases between them. The CDR3, as DNA: TGCAGTGCCCGAGGCGGGGCGGGCTACACCTTC. Translating it yields CSARGGAGYTF.

This clone has just a few counts. CDR3 coding DNA: TGTGCCCAGGAGGGCAGGGAATTCACCGGGGAGCTGTTTTTT. Protein sequence: CAQEGREFTGELFF. The rearrangement joins TRBV7-9 to TRBJ2-2, with D possibly matching TRBD2 (6 bases). The CDR3 spans 14 residues. Germline V gene sequence: CDR1 SEHNR, CDR2 FQNEAQ (reference sequence). Trimming took 11 bases from V and 4 from J, leaving 17 bases between them.

V gene TRBV10-1 combines with J gene TRBJ2-7, with TRBD1 identical over 9 bases. CDR3 length equals 15 residues. The junction had 13 bases not matched to a gene; V was cut back by 8 bases and J by 5 bases. Germline loops: CDR1 WNHNN, CDR2 SYGVQD (reference sequence). As DNA, the CDR3 is TGCGCCAGCGGGACCCCCGGGACAGGGTTCGACGAGCAGTACTTC. As protein: CASGTPGTGFDEQYF.